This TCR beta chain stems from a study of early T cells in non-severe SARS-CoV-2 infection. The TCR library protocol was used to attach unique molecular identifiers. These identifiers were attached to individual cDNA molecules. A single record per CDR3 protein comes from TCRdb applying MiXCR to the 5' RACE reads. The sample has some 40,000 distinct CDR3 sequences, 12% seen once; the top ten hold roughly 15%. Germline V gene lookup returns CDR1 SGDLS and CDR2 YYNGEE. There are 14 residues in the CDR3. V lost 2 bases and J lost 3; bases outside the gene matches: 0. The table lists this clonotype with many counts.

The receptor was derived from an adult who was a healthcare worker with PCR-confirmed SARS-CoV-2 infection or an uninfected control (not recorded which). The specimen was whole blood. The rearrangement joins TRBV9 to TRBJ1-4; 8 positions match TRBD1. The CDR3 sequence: CASSVTGANEKLFF. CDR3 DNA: TGTGCCAGCAGCGTGACAGGGGCTAATGAAAAACTGTTTTTT.